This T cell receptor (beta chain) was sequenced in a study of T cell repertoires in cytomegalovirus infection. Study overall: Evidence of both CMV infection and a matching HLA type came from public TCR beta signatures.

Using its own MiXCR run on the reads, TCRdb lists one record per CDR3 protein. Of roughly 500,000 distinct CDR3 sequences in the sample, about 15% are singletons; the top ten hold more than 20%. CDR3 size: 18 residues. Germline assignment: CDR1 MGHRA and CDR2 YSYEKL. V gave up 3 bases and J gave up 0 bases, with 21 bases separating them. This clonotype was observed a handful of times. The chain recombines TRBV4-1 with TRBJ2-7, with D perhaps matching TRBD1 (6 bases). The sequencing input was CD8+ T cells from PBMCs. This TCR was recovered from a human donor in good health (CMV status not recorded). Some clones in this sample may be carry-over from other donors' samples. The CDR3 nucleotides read TGCGCCAGCAGCCAGGAAGAATTAACAGGGCTTATCTCCTACGAGCAGTACTTC. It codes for CASSQEELTGLISYEQYF.